This T cell receptor beta chain is from a study of shared clonotypes between healthy human individuals. On the study more broadly: The study enrolled a couple of women and three men aged 18 to 49. Study results and limitations: It was only blood that was sampled, and tissue repertoires likely differ.

This clone turned up a few times. Its target is not known. The germline V gene has CDR1 MDHEN and CDR2 SYDVKM. The CDR3 contains 15 residues. Trimming removed 6 bases at V and 10 bases at J, with 19 bases between. Sequencing used immunoSEQ multiplex PCR; TCRdb keeps in-frame clones, though not all of them. The sample yields roughly 2.4 million clones, approximately 94% seen once. The gene calls are TRBV28 and TRBJ1-6; possible D gene TRBD1, 5 bases. Sequencing was done on a sample of naive CD4+ T cells sorted from blood. Subset defined: CD45RA+ positively selected. The sequence was obtained from a man aged 18-30 years in good health. The CDR3 sequence is CASRRTGGGESPLHF. CDR3 DNA sequence: TGTGCCAGCAGACGCACAGGAGGAGGGGAATCACCCCTCCACTTT. Together with reference TRBV28 and TRBJ1-6, the CDR3 gives the full variable domain: DVKVTQSSRYLVKRTGEKVFLECVQDMDHENMFWYRQDPGLGLRLIYFSYDVKMKEKGDIPEGYSVSREKKERFSLILESASTNQTSMYLCASRRTGGGESPLHFGNGTRLTVT.